The 25 T cell receptor beta chains presented below share a single source sample, sequenced in a study of spatial heterogeneity in lung cancer. A single record per CDR3 protein comes from TCRdb applying MiXCR to the 5' RACE reads. The sample records just over 75,000 distinct CDR3 sequences, under 8.5% being singletons. Specified time point: sample taken at primary tumor resection. Specimen: PBMCs, collected at surgery. The receptors originated from a male donor with early-stage non-small cell lung cancer.

This chain joins TRBV5-1 and TRBJ2-5; a possible D gene is TRBD2 (6 bases). Germline-derived CDR1 and CDR2 are SGHRS and YFSETQ. V was trimmed by 1 base and J by 3 bases, leaving 16 bases between them. The CDR3 extends over 16 amino acids. CDR3 nucleotide sequence: TGCGCCAGCAGCTTGAGTGTAGCGGCGGCAGAAGAGACCCAGTACTTC. Residues: CASSLSVAAAEETQYF.

The chain carries TRBV18 and TRBJ1-5; 7 bases are shared with TRBD1. CDR3 size: 18 residues. CDR1 KGHSH and CDR2 LQKENI come from the germline V gene. The trim removed 1 base at V and 0 bases at J, leaving 9 bases unmatched. The CDR3 region has the DNA TGTGCCAGCTCACCACAGGACACCGGGACAGCTAGCAATCAGCCCCAGCATTTT. It encodes CASSPQDTGTASNQPQHF.

This clonotype was detected only a few times. The chain joins TRBV12-3 or TRBV12-4 to TRBJ1-1; TRBD1 might be the D (5 bases). Trimming stripped 3 bases from V and 9 bases from J, with 11 bases between. There are 12 residues in the CDR3. The CDR3 nucleotides read TGTGCCAGCAGTTTGCCAGGGTCAAAAGCTTTCTTT. Residues: CASSLPGSKAFF.

The genes are TRBV27 and TRBJ2-7; possibly TRBD1 or TRBD2 for D (5 bases each). This CDR3 spans 17 amino acids. CDR1 and CDR2 (germline): MNHEY, SMNVEV (reference sequence). Trimming left V 5 bases short and J 6 bases short, with 26 bases between. The CDR3 region has the DNA TGTGCCAGCAGTCTCTACACCAATCCGGGGTCCGGGGCCGAGCAGTACTTC. Translated: CASSLYTNPGSGAEQYF.

This clonotype was counted ten times or more. The gene calls are TRBV29-1 and TRBJ1-1, with unresolved D. V lost 3 bases to trimming and J lost 7 bases, with 15 bases between them. This CDR3 spans 13 amino acids. The germline V gene has CDR1 SQVTM and CDR2 ANQGSEA. CDR3 nucleotide sequence: TGCAGCGTTGAGATAGATTCGGACCTTGAAGCTTTCTTT. Protein product: CSVEIDSDLEAFF.

J is TRBJ2-5 and V is TRBV7-6, with D possibly being TRBD2 (6 bases). V was pared by 3 bases and J by 2 bases, with 10 bases between. From germline, CDR1 is SGHVS and CDR2 FNYEAQ. This CDR3 region has 14 residues. DNA of the CDR3: TGTGCCAGCAGCTTTCATGGGGGGCAAGAGACCCAGTACTTC. Amino acid sequence: CASSFHGGQETQYF. Looking up the rest from reference TRBV7-6 and TRBJ2-5 gives the full variable domain: GAGVSQSPRYKVTKRGQDVALRCDPISGHVSLYWYRQALGQGPEFLTYFNYEAQQDKSGLPNDRFSAERPEGSISTLTIQRTEQRDSAMYRCASSFHGGQETQYFGPGTRLLVL.

The rearrangement links TRBV4-1 to TRBJ2-7; TRBD2 matches at 7 bases. The trim removed 0 bases at V and 1 base at J, leaving 9 bases unmatched. Per germline, CDR1 MGHRA and CDR2 YSYEKL. This CDR3 has 17 residues. The CDR3 is CASSQEGGVQGSYEQYF. The CDR3 DNA is TGCGCCAGCAGCCAAGAGGGAGGGGTTCAGGGATCCTACGAGCAGTACTTC.

The chain links TRBV27 to TRBJ2-1; possibly TRBD2 for D (7 bases). Germline CDR1 MNHEY, CDR2 SMNVEV (reference sequence). This CDR3 is 12 amino acids long. Trimming removed 4 bases at V and 13 bases at J, with 14 bases between. CDR3 residues: CASSYRRGGQFF. CDR3 DNA sequence: TGTGCCAGCAGTTACAGGAGGGGGGGTCAGTTCTTC.

This clonotype was detected many times. J is TRBJ2-5 and V is TRBV2; D gene unclear. Germline loops: CDR1 SNHLY, CDR2 FYNNEI. Trimming pared 8 bases from V and 5 bases from J, leaving 15 bases between. This CDR3 comprises 13 residues. DNA of the CDR3: TGTGCCAGCGCTGATTATGAGGTGGAGACCCAGTACTTC. It translates to CASADYEVETQYF.

This CDR3 is CASSLLAGNEQFF. In DNA, the CDR3 is TGTGCCAGCAGTCTACTAGCGGGCAATGAGCAGTTCTTC. The chain recombines TRBV27 with TRBJ2-1; 9 bases agree with TRBD2. This CDR3 contains 13 residues. Per germline, CDR1 MNHEY and CDR2 SMNVEV (reference sequence). The V segment lost 5 bases and the J segment 6 bases; nucleotides outside the gene matches: 2.

This clonotype was recorded at least ten times. The chain carries TRBV19 and TRBJ1-4; 7 nucleotides match TRBD1. The CDR3 totals 15 residues. J gave up 3 bases and V 7 bases, and 8 bases lay outside the gene matches. The germline V gene encodes CDR1 LNHDA and CDR2 SQIVND (reference sequence). CDR3 loop: CASNYRGSANEKLFF. DNA for the CDR3: TGTGCCAGTAACTACAGGGGTTCAGCTAATGAAAAACTGTTTTTT. Drawing the rest from reference TRBV19 and TRBJ1-4, the complete variable domain is DGGITQSPKYLFRKEGQNVTLSCEQNLNHDAMYWYRQDPGQGLRLIYYSQIVNDFQKGDIAEGYSVSREKKESFPLTVTSAQKNPTAFYLCASNYRGSANEKLFFGSGTQLSVL.

This clonotype occurred a few times. The chain links TRBV7-2 to TRBJ2-3; D is uncertain. CDR1 and CDR2 from the germline V gene are SGHTA and FQGNSA. The CDR3 is 15 amino acids. V dropped 2 bases and J dropped 2 bases, with 11 bases sitting between them. In nucleotides, the CDR3 is TGTGCCAGCAGCTTATTGGCCGACTCCACAGATACGCAGTATTTT. This translates into CASSLLADSTDTQYF.

The V call is TRBV5-4, the J call TRBJ2-7, with D perhaps assigned TRBD1 or TRBD2 (6 bases each). The CDR3 covers 14 residues. V was pared by 3 bases and J by 4 bases, with 14 bases between. Germline V gene data show CDR1 as SGHNT and CDR2 as YYREEE (reference sequence). CDR3 in amino acids: CASSYGGVNYEQYF. CDR3 DNA: TGTGCCAGCAGCTACGGGGGCGTGAATTACGAGCAGTACTTC.

This clonotype appeared a few times. This rearrangement joins TRBV15 to TRBJ2-2, with D hard to call. CDR3 length: 13 residues. Trimming pared 5 bases from V and 5 bases from J, leaving 9 bases between. Germline CDR1 reads LNHNV; CDR2 reads YYDKDF (reference sequence). As DNA, the CDR3 is TGTGCCACCAGCCAGCTAGAAACCGGGGAGCTGTTTTTT. Its translation is CATSQLETGELFF.

This chain connects TRBV18 to TRBJ1-3, with unresolved D. Between the trimmed V and J ends, which lost 6 bases and 3 bases, there was a span of 18 bases. CDR3 length equals 16 residues. Germline loops: CDR1 KGHSH, CDR2 LQKENI. The CDR3 DNA follows: TGTGCCAGCTCTCTGACTGGTTCACCAGATGGAAACACCATATATTTT. This codes for CASSLTGSPDGNTIYF.

This clonotype was counted ten times or more. The rearrangement uses TRBV3-1 and TRBJ1-1, with 9 bases lining up with TRBD1. The CDR3 consists of 14 residues. Trimming cost V 6 bases and J 5 bases; bases outside gene matches: 7. The germline V gene encodes CDR1 LGHDT and CDR2 YNNKEL (reference sequence). The chain's CDR3 is CASSATGGGTEAFF. CDR3 bases: TGTGCCAGCAGTGCGACAGGGGGGGGGACTGAAGCTTTCTTT.

The V gene is TRBV6-5, the J gene TRBJ1-5, with D possibly being TRBD1 (5 bases). V was cut by 2 bases and J by 2 bases, with 7 bases left in between. This CDR3 region has 14 residues. The germline CDR1 and CDR2 sequences are MNHEY and SVGAGI. CDR3 region: CASSYGAGNQPQHF. Here the CDR3 DNA reads TGTGCCAGCAGTTACGGGGCCGGCAATCAGCCCCAGCATTTT.

The chain links TRBV19 to TRBJ2-2; D is uncertain. The CDR3 consists of 13 residues. CDR1 is LNHDA and CDR2 is SQIVND in the germline V gene (reference sequence). Trimming left V 7 bases short and J 5 bases short, with 11 bases between. The DNA of the CDR3 is TGTGCCAGTAAAAACCAGGCAACCGGGGAGCTGTTTTTT. It translates to CASKNQATGELFF.

As to this clonotype: No conserved phenylalanine or tryptophan ends this CDR3, so it is likely a read error. The chain carries TRBV7-9 and TRBJ1-4; weak D call: TRBD1 (6 bases). The CDR3 covers 14 residues. Trimming took 5 bases from V and 4 from J, leaving 11 bases between them. Germline CDR1 is SEHNR and CDR2 is FQNEAQ (reference sequence). Here the CDR3 reads CASSRNRDNEKLFS. The CDR3 bases are TGTGCCAGCAGCCGGAACAGGGATAATGAAAAACTGTTTTCT.

This clonotype came up many times. V is TRBV7-3 and J is TRBJ2-3; 7 bases match TRBD2. There are 15 residues in the CDR3. The germline V gene has CDR1 SGHTA and CDR2 FQGTGA. V was pared by 2 bases and J by 5 bases, with 7 bases of the junction left unmatched. CDR3 region: CASSLFGGRIDTQYF. The CDR3 DNA follows: TGTGCCAGCAGCTTATTCGGCGGGAGAATAGATACGCAGTATTTT. The variable domain in full, completed from reference TRBV7-3 and TRBJ2-3, reads GAGVSQTPSNKVTEKGKYVELRCDPISGHTALYWYRQSLGQGPEFLIYFQGTGAADDSGLPNDRFFAVRPEGSVSTLKIQRTERGDSAVYLCASSLFGGRIDTQYFGPGTRLTVL.

This clonotype has a count of ten or more. This chain connects TRBV19 to TRBJ2-2, with 9 bases matching TRBD1. Germline CDR1 is LNHDA and CDR2 is SQIVND (reference sequence). CDR3 size: 14 residues. After removal of 6 bases from V and 6 bases from J, the junction contained 5 bases not matched to a gene. CDR3 in amino acids: CASRVQGAAGELFF. The DNA of the CDR3 is TGTGCCAGTAGGGTACAGGGGGCCGCCGGGGAGCTGTTTTTT.

This clonotype appeared many times. The chain uses TRBV18 and TRBJ2-1; 7 bases match TRBD2. V trimming: 7 bases; J trimming: 1 base; junction bases outside the gene matches: 10. The V gene's germline CDR1 is KGHSH and CDR2 LQKENI. This CDR3 spans 16 amino acids. CDR3 in amino acids: CASCKTGGYSYNEQFF. The CDR3 DNA is TGTGCCAGCTGCAAGACGGGGGGTTATTCCTACAATGAGCAGTTCTTC.

In its sample, this clonotype was seen many times. The gene calls are TRBV7-8 and TRBJ1-1, with D unresolved. CDR1 is SGHVS, CDR2 FQNEAQ, per germline. The CDR3 contains 13 residues. Deletions cut 3 bases from V and 1 base from J, with 6 bases between. The CDR3 reads CASSFSPNTEAFF. Here the CDR3 DNA reads TGTGCCAGCAGCTTTTCCCCGAACACTGAAGCTTTCTTT. Based on the CDR3 plus reference TRBV7-8 and TRBJ1-1, the full variable domain is GAGVSQSPRYKVAKRGQDVALRCDPISGHVSLFWYQQALGQGPEFLTYFQNEAQLDKSGLPSDRFFAERPEGSVSTLKIQRTQQEDSAVYLCASSFSPNTEAFFGQGTRLTVV.

The chain combines TRBV6-5 with TRBJ1-1; no clear D gene. Per the germline V gene, CDR1 is MNHEY and CDR2 is SVGAGI. V was pared by 7 bases and J by 1 base, with 10 bases between. The CDR3 spans 13 residues. The CDR3, as DNA: TGTGCCAGCAAGTACGGGCAGAACACTGAAGCTTTCTTT. Amino acid sequence: CASKYGQNTEAFF.

This clonotype has at least ten counts. This rearrangement joins TRBV7-9 to TRBJ2-7; 10 bases agree with TRBD1. CDR1 SEHNR and CDR2 FQNEAQ come from the germline V gene (reference sequence). After removal of 4 bases from V and 5 bases from J, the junction contained 14 bases not matched to a gene. CDR3 size: 17 residues. CDR3 coding DNA: TGTGCCAGCAGCTCTGAGGGGAGGGGACAGGGGCGCAACGAGCAGTACTTC. It encodes CASSSEGRGQGRNEQYF.